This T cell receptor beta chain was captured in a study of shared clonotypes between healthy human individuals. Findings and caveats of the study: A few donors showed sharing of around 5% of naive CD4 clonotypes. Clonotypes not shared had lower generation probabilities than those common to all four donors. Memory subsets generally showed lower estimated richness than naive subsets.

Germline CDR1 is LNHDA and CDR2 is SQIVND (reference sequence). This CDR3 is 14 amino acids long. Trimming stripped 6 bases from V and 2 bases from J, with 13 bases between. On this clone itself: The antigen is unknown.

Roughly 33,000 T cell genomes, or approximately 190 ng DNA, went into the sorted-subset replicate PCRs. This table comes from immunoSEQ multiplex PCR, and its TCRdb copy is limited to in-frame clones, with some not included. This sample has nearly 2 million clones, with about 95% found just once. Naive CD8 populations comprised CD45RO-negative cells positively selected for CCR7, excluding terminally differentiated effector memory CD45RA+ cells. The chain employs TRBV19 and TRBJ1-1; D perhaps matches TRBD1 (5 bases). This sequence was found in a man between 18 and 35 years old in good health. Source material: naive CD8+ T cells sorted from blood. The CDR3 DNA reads TGTGCCAGTAGGATCAGGGACTACAACACTGAAGCTTTCTTT. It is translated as CASRIRDYNTEAFF.